This TCR beta chain was documented in a study of cytomegalovirus exposure and HLA in healthy donors. Overall study: Around 180 million T cells yielded 100 million or so unique TCR beta sequences in earlier analysis. Findings and limits, study-wide: V segments that were indistinguishable, TRBV6-2 and TRBV6-3 among them, were omitted from analysis.

The V and J ends lost 3 bases and 0 bases, in that order; junction bases with no gene match: 4. This CDR3 has 17 residues. Germline CDR1 and CDR2: MNHEY and SMNVEV (reference sequence). As for this clone: The antigen remains undetermined.

PCR amplification relied on 60 Vbeta primers (plus 13 Jbeta primers). Clones were sequenced by immunoSEQ multiplex PCR, and TCRdb holds only the in-frame ones, with some missing. The sample has 120,000 to 150,000 clones, approximately 73% seen once; the top ten hold roughly an eighth. Healthy individuals who donated bone marrow served as the donors. The specimen sequenced was PBMCs. The V call is TRBV27, the J call TRBJ2-6; 8 positions match TRBD2. The origin of this receptor is a human donor in good health. The CDR3 protein is CASSFPSGYSGANVLTF. The CDR3 DNA reads as TGTGCCAGCAGTTTCCCTAGCGGGTACTCTGGGGCCAACGTCCTGACTTTC.